The rows below give T cell receptor beta chains drawn from one sample of a study of neurological immune-mediated disorders. TCRdb reanalysed the 5' RACE reads using MiXCR and keeps one entry per CDR3 protein. Found here are 35,000 to 45,000 distinct CDR3 sequences, roughly 7% of them singletons; the top ten hold around 4%. The specimen sequenced was PBMCs. The receptors here all came from a woman in her thirties or forties in good health. Each CDR3 is given with its conserved first and last residue. D genes are given only for firm matches. For some rows the clone size is stated as once, few or many, or as a class when expanded; others skip it.

CDR3aa	CDR3nt	v_gene	len	j_gene	abundance	d_gene
CSVEEGGPNTEAFF	TGCAGCGTTGAAGAGGGTGGACCCAACACTGAAGCTTTCTTT	TRBV29-1	14	TRBJ1-1	many	-
CAWSVLGVSTDTQYF	TGTGCCTGGAGTGTACTGGGGGTCAGCACAGATACGCAGTATTTT	TRBV30	15	TRBJ2-3	many	-
CASSLVGLGGSHPQHF	TGTGCCAGCAGTTTGGTGGGGTTGGGTGGAAGCCATCCCCAGCATTTT	TRBV28	16	TRBJ1-5	-	-
CSARRGEKLFF	TGCAGTGCTAGGCGGGGCGAAAAACTGTTTTTT	TRBV20-1	11	TRBJ1-4	many	-
CSARLAGKSYNEQFF	TGCAGTGCTAGACTAGCGGGAAAATCCTACAATGAGCAGTTCTTC	TRBV20-1	15	TRBJ2-1	many	TRBD2
CASSMLPGTLQETQYF	TGTGCCAGCAGTATGTTACCGGGGACCTTACAAGAGACCCAGTACTTC	TRBV6-6	16	TRBJ2-5	many	-
CATLRTGDSNQPQHF	TGTGCCACCCTACGTACAGGAGATAGCAATCAGCCCCAGCATTTT	TRBV28	15	TRBJ1-5	many	-
CASSNRVSPLHF	TGTGCCAGCAGTAACAGGGTTTCACCCCTCCACTTT	TRBV27	12	TRBJ1-6	many	-
CASSLVGQGPSEQYF	TGTGCCAGCAGCTTAGTCGGACAGGGCCCCTCCGAGCAGTACTTC	TRBV7-9	15	TRBJ2-7	many	TRBD1
CSARGVDRLLAGVYNEQFF	TGCAGTGCTAGAGGCGTGGACAGGCTTCTAGCGGGGGTTTACAATGAGCAGTTCTTC	TRBV20-1	19	TRBJ2-1	many	TRBD2
CASSPVVAETQYF	TGTGCCAGCTCACCGGTGGTAGCGGAGACCCAGTACTTC	TRBV18	13	TRBJ2-5	many	-
CAISESARDTGELFF	TGTGCCATCAGTGAGTCGGCCAGAGACACCGGGGAGCTGTTTTTT	TRBV10-3	15	TRBJ2-2	medium-sized	-
CASMGQGDDTEAFF	TGTGCCAGCATGGGACAGGGGGATGACACTGAAGCTTTCTTT	TRBV6-5	14	TRBJ1-1	-	TRBD1
CASSLEREAFF	TGTGCCAGCAGTTTAGAAAGGGAAGCTTTCTTT	TRBV28	11	TRBJ1-1	many	-
CASSPRVSLAKNIQYF	TGTGCCAGCAGTCCCAGGGTTTCTCTAGCCAAAAACATTCAGTACTTC	TRBV27	16	TRBJ2-4	many	-
CASSFWDRGYEQYF	TGTGCCAGCAGTTTTTGGGACAGGGGCTACGAGCAGTACTTC	TRBV6-5	14	TRBJ2-7	many	TRBD1
CASSLRGLGGNSEASF	TGTGCCAGCAGTTTAAGGGGTCTAGGGGGGAACTCTGAAGCTTCCTTT	TRBV28	16	TRBJ1-1	few	-
CASTWGEGGYTF	TGTGCCAGCACCTGGGGGGAAGGTGGCTACACCTTC	TRBV6-6	12	TRBJ1-2	many	-
CASSLGAGGYNEQFF	TGCGCCAGCAGCTTGGGAGCTGGGGGCTACAATGAGCAGTTCTTC	TRBV5-1	15	TRBJ2-1	many	-
CASSLAGLMGTEAFF	TGCGCCAGCAGCTTGGCGGGACTCATGGGGACTGAAGCTTTCTTT	TRBV5-1	15	TRBJ1-1	many	-
CSARGQEETQYF	TGCAGTGCTAGAGGACAAGAAGAGACCCAGTACTTC	TRBV20-1	12	TRBJ2-5	many	-
CSARDISYTEAFF	TGCAGTGCTAGAGATATCAGTTACACTGAAGCTTTCTTT	TRBV20-1	13	TRBJ1-1	medium-sized	-
CASSLQGNSGNTIYF	TGTGCCAGCAGCTTACAGGGCAACTCTGGAAACACCATATATTTT	TRBV11-2	15	TRBJ1-3	many	-
CASARNTEAFF	TGTGCCAGCGCCCGGAACACTGAAGCTTTCTTT	TRBV12-3/TRBV12-4	11	TRBJ1-1	many	-
CAISDRLDQPQHF	TGTGCCATCAGTGACAGGCTGGATCAGCCCCAGCATTTT	TRBV10-3	13	TRBJ1-5	many	-
CASSLGENYGYTF	TGCGCCAGCAGCTTGGGGGAAAACTATGGCTACACCTTC	TRBV5-1	13	TRBJ1-2	many	-
CASSLSGNTGELFF	TGTGCCAGCAGTCTCAGCGGGAACACCGGGGAGCTGTTTTTT	TRBV6-2/TRBV6-3	14	TRBJ2-2	few	-
CASSLGLEESTDTQYF	TGTGCCAGCAGCTTGGGGCTGGAGGAGAGCACAGATACGCAGTATTTT	TRBV5-4	16	TRBJ2-3	many	-
CASSRLTTENTEAFF	TGCGCCAGCAGCCGCCTCACGACAGAGAACACTGAAGCTTTCTTT	TRBV5-1	15	TRBJ1-1	many	-
CASSSSGTGELFF	TGTGCCAGCAGTTCGAGTGGCACCGGGGAGCTGTTTTTT	TRBV12-3/TRBV12-4	13	TRBJ2-2	many	-
CANSIGAGLSMNTEAFF	TGTGCCAATAGTATAGGGGCAGGGCTAAGCATGAACACTGAAGCTTTCTTT	TRBV19	17	TRBJ1-1	-	-
CASSHPPTGVSGNTIYF	TGCGCCAGCAGCCACCCACCCACAGGAGTCTCTGGAAACACCATATATTTT	TRBV4-1	17	TRBJ1-3	many	-
CASSLEGVDEQYF	TGCGCCAGCAGCTTAGAGGGCGTCGACGAGCAGTACTTC	TRBV5-1	13	TRBJ2-7	many	-
CASSQVGQLGGNTIYF	TGTGCCAGCAGCCAAGTCGGGCAGCTCGGAGGAAACACCATATATTTT	TRBV3-1	16	TRBJ1-3	-	-
CSAMGREGETQYF	TGCAGTGCTATGGGCAGGGAGGGAGAGACCCAGTACTTC	TRBV20-1	13	TRBJ2-5	many	TRBD2
CASSLEVGDRGVAFF	TGCGCCAGCAGCTTGGAAGTTGGGGACAGGGGTGTAGCTTTCTTT	TRBV5-1	15	TRBJ1-1	many	TRBD1
CASSYQGLSQETQYF	TGTGCCAGCAGTTACCAGGGACTGAGCCAAGAGACCCAGTACTTC	TRBV6-5	15	TRBJ2-5	many	-
CSASPGSGIYEQYF	TGCAGTGCTTCCCCAGGGAGCGGGATCTACGAGCAGTACTTC	TRBV20-1	14	TRBJ2-7	many	TRBD2
CASSPGTEAISYTF	TGTGCCAGCAGCCCTGGGACGGAAGCTATCAGCTACACCTTC	TRBV12-3/TRBV12-4	14	TRBJ1-2	many	-
CASSYSGGANNQPQHF	TGTGCCAGCAGTTACTCGGGGGGGGCGAACAATCAGCCCCAGCATTTT	TRBV6-5	16	TRBJ1-5	many	-
CASSLSHPPYEQYF	TGCGCCAGCAGCTTGTCCCATCCTCCCTACGAGCAGTACTTC	TRBV5-1	14	TRBJ2-7	many	-
CASSLADQVRSPLHF	TGTGCCAGCAGCTTAGCGGATCAGGTGCGGTCACCCCTCCACTTT	TRBV7-6	15	TRBJ1-6	many	-
CASSPLGQKNIQYF	TGCGCCAGCAGCCCACTTGGACAGAAAAACATTCAGTACTTC	TRBV4-1	14	TRBJ2-4	medium-sized	-
CASSQGRSRYGYTF	TGTGCCAGCAGCCAAGGAAGGAGTCGTTATGGCTACACCTTC	TRBV3-1	14	TRBJ1-2	many	-
CASSYSRNRGRDQPQHF	TGTGCCAGCAGTTACTCGCGGAACAGGGGGCGCGATCAGCCCCAGCATTTT	TRBV6-2/TRBV6-3	17	TRBJ1-5	few	TRBD1
CASSRTSGIFTKNIQYF	TGTGCCAGCAGCCGTACTAGCGGGATCTTTACCAAAAACATTCAGTACTTC	TRBV7-9	17	TRBJ2-4	many	TRBD2
CASSQIAGVDTQYF	TGTGCCAGCAGCCAGATAGCGGGGGTAGATACGCAGTATTTT	TRBV7-9	14	TRBJ2-3	many	TRBD2
CASSLFTGEKLFF	TGTGCCAGCAGCTTGTTCACAGGTGAAAAACTGTTTTTT	TRBV7-8	13	TRBJ1-4	many	-
CASSQGGAAETQYF	TGTGCCAGCAGCCAAGGGGGGGCAGCGGAGACCCAGTACTTC	TRBV3-1	14	TRBJ2-5	many	-
CASSEWRDEQFF	TGTGCCAGCAGTGAATGGAGGGATGAGCAGTTCTTC	TRBV25-1	12	TRBJ2-1	many	-
CASSYWTTGELFF	TGTGCCAGCAGTTATTGGACCACCGGGGAGCTGTTTTTT	TRBV28	13	TRBJ2-2	many	-
CASSFRDINSPLHF	TGTGCCAGCAGTTTCCGGGACATAAATTCACCCCTCCACTTT	TRBV6-6	14	TRBJ1-6	many	-
CSVTTSVAPYEQYF	TGCAGCGTCACGACTAGCGTAGCACCCTACGAGCAGTACTTC	TRBV29-1	14	TRBJ2-7	many	TRBD2
CSAQRAEETQYF	TGCAGTGCTCAGCGGGCCGAGGAGACCCAGTACTTC	TRBV20-1	12	TRBJ2-5	many	-
CASSQQGTTYNEQFF	TGTGCCAGCAGCCAACAGGGTACGACCTACAATGAGCAGTTCTTC	TRBV7-3	15	TRBJ2-1	many	-
CASSGGGASNQPQHF	TGTGCCAGCAGCGGGGGGGGGGCTAGCAATCAGCCCCAGCATTTT	TRBV7-2	15	TRBJ1-5	many	-